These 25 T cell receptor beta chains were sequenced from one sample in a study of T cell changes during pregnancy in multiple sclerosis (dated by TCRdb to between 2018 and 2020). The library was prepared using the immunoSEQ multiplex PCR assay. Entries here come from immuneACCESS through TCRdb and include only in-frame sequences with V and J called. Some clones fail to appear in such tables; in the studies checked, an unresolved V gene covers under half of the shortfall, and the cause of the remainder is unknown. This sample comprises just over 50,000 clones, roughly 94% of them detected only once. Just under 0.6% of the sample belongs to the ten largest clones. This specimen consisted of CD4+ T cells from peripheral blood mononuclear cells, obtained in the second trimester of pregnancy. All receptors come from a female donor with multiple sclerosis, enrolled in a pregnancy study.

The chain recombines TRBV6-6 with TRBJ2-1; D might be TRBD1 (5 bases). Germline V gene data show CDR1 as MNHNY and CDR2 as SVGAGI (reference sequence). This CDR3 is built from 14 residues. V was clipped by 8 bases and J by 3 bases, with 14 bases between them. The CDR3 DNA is TGTGCCAGCGGTCGGCAGGGCAACTACAATGAGCAGTTCTTC. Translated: CASGRQGNYNEQFF.

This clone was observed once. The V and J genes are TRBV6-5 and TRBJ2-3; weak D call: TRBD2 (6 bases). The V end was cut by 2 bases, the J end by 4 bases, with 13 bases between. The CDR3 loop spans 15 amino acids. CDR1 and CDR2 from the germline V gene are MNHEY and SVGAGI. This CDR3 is CASSYGGVGSDTQYF. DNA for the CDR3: TGTGCCAGCAGTTACGGCGGGGTCGGCTCAGATACGCAGTATTTT.

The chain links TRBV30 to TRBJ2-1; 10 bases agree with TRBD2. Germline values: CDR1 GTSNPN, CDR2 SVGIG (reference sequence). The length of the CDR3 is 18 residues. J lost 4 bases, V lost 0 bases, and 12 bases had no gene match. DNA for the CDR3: TGTGCCTGGAGTGTACCCTGGGGTAGCGGGGGGCGTTACAATGAGCAGTTCTTC. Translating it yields CAWSVPWGSGGRYNEQFF.

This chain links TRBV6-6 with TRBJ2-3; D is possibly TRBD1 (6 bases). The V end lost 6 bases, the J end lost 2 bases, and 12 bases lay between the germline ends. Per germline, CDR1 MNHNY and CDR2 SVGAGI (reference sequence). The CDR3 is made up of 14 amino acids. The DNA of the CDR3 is TGTGCCAGCAGGGGGGCGCACCCCACAGATACGCAGTATTTT. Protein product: CASRGAHPTDTQYF.

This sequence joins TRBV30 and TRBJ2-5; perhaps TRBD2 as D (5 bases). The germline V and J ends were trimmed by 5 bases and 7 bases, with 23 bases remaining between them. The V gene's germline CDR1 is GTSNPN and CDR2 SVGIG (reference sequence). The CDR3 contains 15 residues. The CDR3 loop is CAWGHRDIRGVTQYF. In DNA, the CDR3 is TGTGCCTGGGGTCATAGGGATATACGGGGAGTGACCCAGTACTTC. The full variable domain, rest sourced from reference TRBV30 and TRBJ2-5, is SQTIHQWPATLVQPVGSPLSLECTVEGTSNPNLYWYRQAAGRGLQLLFYSVGIGQISSEVPQNLSASRPQDRQFILSSKKLLLSDSGFYLCAWGHRDIRGVTQYFGPGTRLLVL.

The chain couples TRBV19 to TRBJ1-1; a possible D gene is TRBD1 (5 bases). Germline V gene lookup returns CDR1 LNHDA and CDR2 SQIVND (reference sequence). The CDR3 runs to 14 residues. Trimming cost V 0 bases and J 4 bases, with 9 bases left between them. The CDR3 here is CASSIDRVGTEAFF. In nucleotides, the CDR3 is TGTGCCAGTAGTATAGACAGGGTAGGCACTGAAGCTTTCTTT.

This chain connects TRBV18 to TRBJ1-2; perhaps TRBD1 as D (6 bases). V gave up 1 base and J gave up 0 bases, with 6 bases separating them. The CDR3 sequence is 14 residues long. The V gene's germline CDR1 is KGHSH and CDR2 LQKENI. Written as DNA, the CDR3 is TGTGCCAGCTCACCACAGGGGGCTAACTATGGCTACACCTTC. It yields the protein CASSPQGANYGYTF.

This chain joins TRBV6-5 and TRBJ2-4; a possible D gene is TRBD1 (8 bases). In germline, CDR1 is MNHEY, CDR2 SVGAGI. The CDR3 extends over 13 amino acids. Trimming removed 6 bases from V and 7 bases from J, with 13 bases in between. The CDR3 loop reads CASRNRGGNIQYF. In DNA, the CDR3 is TGTGCCAGCAGGAACAGGGGGGGGAACATTCAGTACTTC.

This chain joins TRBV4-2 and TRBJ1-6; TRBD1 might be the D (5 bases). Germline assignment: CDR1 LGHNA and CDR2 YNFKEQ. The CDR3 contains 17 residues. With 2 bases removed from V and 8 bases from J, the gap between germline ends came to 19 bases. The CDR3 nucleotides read TGTGCCAGCAGCCAACGTGGGGGATGGGGGGACGATTCACCCCTCCACTTT. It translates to CASSQRGGWGDDSPLHF.

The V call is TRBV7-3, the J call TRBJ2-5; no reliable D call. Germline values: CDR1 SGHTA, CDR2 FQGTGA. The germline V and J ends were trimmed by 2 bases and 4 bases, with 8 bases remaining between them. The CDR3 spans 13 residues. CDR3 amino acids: CASSLLNSETQYF. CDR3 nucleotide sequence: TGTGCCAGCAGCTTATTAAACTCAGAGACCCAGTACTTC.

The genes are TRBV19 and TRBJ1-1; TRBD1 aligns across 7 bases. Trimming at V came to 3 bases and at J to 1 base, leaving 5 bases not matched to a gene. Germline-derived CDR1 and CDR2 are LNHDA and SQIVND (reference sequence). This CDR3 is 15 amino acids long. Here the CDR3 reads CASSITGVRNTEAFF. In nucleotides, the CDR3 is TGTGCCAGTAGTATCACAGGGGTGAGGAACACTGAAGCTTTCTTT. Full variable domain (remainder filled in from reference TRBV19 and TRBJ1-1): DGGITQSPKYLFRKEGQNVTLSCEQNLNHDAMYWYRQDPGQGLRLIYYSQIVNDFQKGDIAEGYSVSREKKESFPLTVTSAQKNPTAFYLCASSITGVRNTEAFFGQGTRLTVV.

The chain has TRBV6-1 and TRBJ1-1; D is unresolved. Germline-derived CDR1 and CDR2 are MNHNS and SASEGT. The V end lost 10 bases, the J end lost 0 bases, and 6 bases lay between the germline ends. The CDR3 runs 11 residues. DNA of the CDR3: TGTGCCACCCCCATGAACACTGAAGCTTTCTTT. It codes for CATPMNTEAFF.

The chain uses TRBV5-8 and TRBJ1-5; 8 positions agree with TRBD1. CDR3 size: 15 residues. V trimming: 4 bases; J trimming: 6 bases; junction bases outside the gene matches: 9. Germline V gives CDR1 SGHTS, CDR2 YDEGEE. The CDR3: CASSLRTGWVQPQHF. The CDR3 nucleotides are TGTGCCAGCAGCCTTAGGACAGGGTGGGTTCAGCCCCAGCATTTT. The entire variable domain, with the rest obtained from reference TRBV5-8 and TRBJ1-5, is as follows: EAGVTQSPTHLIKTRGQQATLRCSPISGHTSVYWYQQALGLGLQFLLWYDEGEERNRGNFPPRFSGRQFPNYSSELNVNALELEDSALYLCASSLRTGWVQPQHFGDGTRLSIL.

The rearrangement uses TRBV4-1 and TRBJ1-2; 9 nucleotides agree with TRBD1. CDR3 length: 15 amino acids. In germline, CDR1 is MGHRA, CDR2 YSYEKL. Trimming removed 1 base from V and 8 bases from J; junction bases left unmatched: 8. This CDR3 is CASSQAGQGILGYTF. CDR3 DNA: TGCGCCAGCAGCCAAGCAGGACAGGGGATACTAGGCTACACCTTC.

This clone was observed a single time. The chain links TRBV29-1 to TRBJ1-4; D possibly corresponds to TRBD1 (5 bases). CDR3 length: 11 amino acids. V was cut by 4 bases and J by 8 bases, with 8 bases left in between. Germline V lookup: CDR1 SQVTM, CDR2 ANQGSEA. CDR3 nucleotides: TGCAGCGTTGTGGGGGGGGAAAAACTGTTTTTT. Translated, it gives CSVVGGEKLFF.

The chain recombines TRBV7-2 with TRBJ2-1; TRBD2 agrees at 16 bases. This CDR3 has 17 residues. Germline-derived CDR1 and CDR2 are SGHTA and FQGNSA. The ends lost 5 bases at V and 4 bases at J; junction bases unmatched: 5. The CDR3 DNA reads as TGTGCCAGCAGCGCGGGACTAGCGGGGGGGTGGTACAATGAGCAGTTCTTC. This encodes CASSAGLAGGWYNEQFF.

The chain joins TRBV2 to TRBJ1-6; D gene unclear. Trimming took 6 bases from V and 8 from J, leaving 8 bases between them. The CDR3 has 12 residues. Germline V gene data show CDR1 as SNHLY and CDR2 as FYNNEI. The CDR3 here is CASRGDYSPLHF. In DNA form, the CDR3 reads TGTGCCAGCAGGGGAGATTATTCACCCCTCCACTTT.

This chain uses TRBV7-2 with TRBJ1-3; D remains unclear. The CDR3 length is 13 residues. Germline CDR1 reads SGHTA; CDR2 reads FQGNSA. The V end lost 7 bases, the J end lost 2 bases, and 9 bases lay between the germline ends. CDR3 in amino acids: CASTRLTGNTIYF. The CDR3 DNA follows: TGTGCCAGCACCCGGTTAACTGGAAACACCATATATTTT.

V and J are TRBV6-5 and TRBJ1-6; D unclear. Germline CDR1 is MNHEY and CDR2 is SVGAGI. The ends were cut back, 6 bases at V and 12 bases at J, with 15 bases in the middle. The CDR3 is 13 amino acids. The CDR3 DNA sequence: TGTGCCAGCAGAGAGACGGATCTAGGACCCCTCCACTTT. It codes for CASRETDLGPLHF.

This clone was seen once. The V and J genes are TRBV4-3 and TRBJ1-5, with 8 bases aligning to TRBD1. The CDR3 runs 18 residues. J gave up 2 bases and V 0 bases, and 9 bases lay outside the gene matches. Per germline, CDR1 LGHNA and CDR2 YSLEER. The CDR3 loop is CASSQDLLTGEGNQPQHF. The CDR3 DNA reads TGCGCCAGCAGCCAAGATCTATTGACAGGGGAAGGCAATCAGCCCCAGCATTTT.

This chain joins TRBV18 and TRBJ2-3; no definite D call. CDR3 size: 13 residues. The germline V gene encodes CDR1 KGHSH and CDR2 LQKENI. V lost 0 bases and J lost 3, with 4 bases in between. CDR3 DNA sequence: TGTGCCAGCTCACCACCCTTTACAGATACGCAGTATTTT. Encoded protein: CASSPPFTDTQYF.

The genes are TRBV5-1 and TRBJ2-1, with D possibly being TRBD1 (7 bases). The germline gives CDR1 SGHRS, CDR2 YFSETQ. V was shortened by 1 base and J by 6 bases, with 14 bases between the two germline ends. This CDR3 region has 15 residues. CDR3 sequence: CASSLQGGTGNEQFF. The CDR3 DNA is TGCGCCAGCAGCTTGCAGGGGGGCACCGGCAATGAGCAGTTCTTC.

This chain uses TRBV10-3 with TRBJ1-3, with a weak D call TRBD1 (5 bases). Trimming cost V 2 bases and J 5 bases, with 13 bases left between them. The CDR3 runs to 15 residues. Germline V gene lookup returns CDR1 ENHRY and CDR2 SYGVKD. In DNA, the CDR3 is TGTGCCATCAGTGAGAAAGGGGAGGGAAGAAACACCATATATTTT. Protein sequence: CAISEKGEGRNTIYF.

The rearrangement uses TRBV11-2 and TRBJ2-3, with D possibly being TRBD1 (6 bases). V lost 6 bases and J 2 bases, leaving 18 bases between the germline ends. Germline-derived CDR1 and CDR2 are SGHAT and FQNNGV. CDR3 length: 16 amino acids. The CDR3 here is CASRPWGRSVTDTQYF. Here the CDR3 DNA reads TGTGCCAGCAGGCCTTGGGGGCGGTCGGTCACAGATACGCAGTATTTT. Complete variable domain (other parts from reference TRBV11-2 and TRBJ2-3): EAGVAQSPRYKIIEKRQSVAFWCNPISGHATLYWYQQILGQGPKLLIQFQNNGVVDDSQLPKDRFSAERLKGVDSTLKIQPAKLEDSAVYLCASRPWGRSVTDTQYFGPGTRLTVL.

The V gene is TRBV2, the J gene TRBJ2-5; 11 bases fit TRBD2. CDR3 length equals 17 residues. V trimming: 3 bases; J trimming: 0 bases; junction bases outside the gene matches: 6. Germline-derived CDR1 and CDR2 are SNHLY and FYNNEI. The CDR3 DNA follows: TGTGCCAGCAGTGACCTTTTACTAGCGGGGGACCAAGAGACCCAGTACTTC. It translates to CASSDLLLAGDQETQYF.